This TCR beta chain is from a study of shared clonotypes between healthy human individuals. For the study at large: Aged 18 to 49, the donors were a couple of women and a few men.

The V gene end was trimmed by 0 bases and the J gene end by 3 bases; junction bases not matched to a gene: 1. The CDR3 extends over 17 amino acids. Sequenced by immunoSEQ multiplex PCR; TCRdb stores in-frame clones only, minus some. Among about 480,000 clones, 60% to 80% were seen once, and the ten largest hold approximately 12%. Sequenced input: PBMCs. The genes are TRBV23-1 and TRBJ2-2; TRBD2 matches 13 bases. TRBV23-1 has ORF status, its function being uncertain. The receptor's source is a woman aged 40 to 49 in good health. Some clones in this sample may be carry-over from other donors' samples. CDR3 DNA: TGCGCCAGCAGTCAATCACTAGCGGGAGGGCACACCGGGGAGCTGTTTTTT. Translation: CASSQSLAGGHTGELFF.